This TCR beta chain was sequenced in a study of CD8 T cells in Susac syndrome (dated by TCRdb to the late 2010s). About the study as a whole: Repertoire sequencing was used to test whether CD8+ T cell activation and differentiation in Susac syndrome was antigen driven. The clonality of the CD8+ T cell repertoire was compared across approximately eleven healthy donors, about 14 Susac syndrome patients and fewer than 16 multiple sclerosis patients.

Only one count was recorded for this clonotype. What antigen it recognizes has not been identified. It has no much larger one-base neighbor in the sample; base qualities were not kept. One read provides weak support. The CDR3 holds 12 amino acids from the cysteine to the phenylalanine. The read is trimmed to its CDR3 DNA, 36 bases read in frame from base 1. V loses 6 bases, J loses 6 bases, and the germline ends lie 9 bases apart. Study-wide findings and limitations: The number of individuals in the TCR sequencing and HLA analysis was acknowledged as relatively small.

RNA was extracted with the RNeasy kit and about 0.5 to 1 ug was reverse transcribed using random hexamers. The immunoSEQ multiplex PCR assay, which covers 54 Vbeta and 13 Jbeta segments, was used to amplify TCR beta CDR3 regions. To correct PCR amplification bias, a synthetic template baseline was used for both primer optimization and computational correction. As for how the authors treated the data: Reads were annotated to V, D and J genes per IMGT and analyzed with immunoSEQ Analyzer, keeping only productive sequences. Clonality was calculated as one minus the Shannon entropy normalized by log2 of the number of productive unique sequences. For each patient and control, public and private clones were evaluated within the 100 most prevalent clones. A clone was defined as Susac-specific if it was absent from the healthy and MS cohorts, from some 1,100 published viral clones and from other ImmuneACCESS disease sequences. TCRdb reprocessing: public reads trimmed at Q25 with fastp, clones called with MiXCR, in-frame beta chains kept. Rows merge per CDR3 protein into single entries with the most common DNA and genes. TCRdb, rather than the study authors, made the V and J calls. The sample data list about 60,000 distinct CDR3 sequences, and just over 90% of these were observed just once. Clones ranked in the top ten supply approximately 0.18% of the sample.

High-throughput TCR beta sequencing profiled peripheral blood CD8+ and CD4+ T cells from healthy donors, Susac syndrome patients and multiple sclerosis patients. The healthy donors served as controls matched for age and sex. CD8+ TEMRA cells were enriched by FACS, while bulk CD8+ and CD4+ T cells were purified by magnetic negative isolation. Blood was collected in EDTA tubes and processed within 24 hours, with PBMCs isolated through density gradient centrifugation. PBMCs destined for TCR sequencing were cryopreserved in liquid nitrogen and later thawed in a 37 °C water bath. A purity of at least 90% was achieved for sorted or isolated CD4+, CD8+ and CD8+ TEMRA cells.

The chain employs TRBV12-3 or TRBV12-4 and TRBJ1-5, with no reliable assignment of the D segment. The TCR originated in a human donor in good health. Sequences were obtained from CD8+ T cells from PBMCs. In nucleotides, the sequence is TGTGCCAGCAGGGCAGGCGCTCAGCCCCAGCATTTT. The encoded protein is CASRAGAQPQHF.